The 22 T cell receptor beta chains below come from one sample, sequenced in a study of CD8+CD57+ T cells in acquired aplastic anemia. TCR beta VDJ combinations and CDR3 sequences were profiled from genomic DNA. A single record per CDR3 protein comes from TCRdb applying MiXCR to the reads. The sample has about 190,000 distinct CDR3 sequences; approximately 50% are singletons. Sequencing was carried out using sorted CD4+, CD8+, or CD8+CD57+ T cells (not recorded which) from PBMCs. Every receptor here comes from a human donor in good health, serving as a control.

In this sample, this clonotype turned up once. V and J are TRBV7-2 and TRBJ1-6; the match to TRBD1 covers 7 bases. The J segment lost 7 bases and the V segment lost 4 bases, leaving 1 base of the junction unmatched. Germline V lookup: CDR1 SGHTA, CDR2 FQGNSA. This CDR3 region has 13 residues. The CDR3 is CASSSTGNSPLHF. As DNA, the CDR3 is TGTGCCAGCAGCTCGACAGGGAATTCACCCCTCCACTTT.

The table lists this clonotype with many counts. V is TRBV2 and J is TRBJ1-5; 9 bases are a match to TRBD1. The CDR3 has 15 amino acids. Trimming cost V 1 base and J 7 bases; bases outside gene matches: 5. The germline V gene has CDR1 SNHLY and CDR2 FYNNEI. CDR3 amino acids: CASSEESTGGQPQHF. DNA for the CDR3: TGTGCCAGCAGTGAAGAATCGACAGGGGGGCAGCCCCAGCATTTT.

This clonotype has just a few counts. This may come from a read error, since a much larger clone is one base off. The V call is TRBV7-3, the J call TRBJ2-3; a weak D match, TRBD2 (6 bases). Germline V gene data show CDR1 as SGHTA and CDR2 as FQGTGA. The CDR3 is 18 amino acids. The CDR3 loop reads CASSLTSGQVTSTDTRYF. The CDR3 DNA sequence: TGTGCCAGCAGCTTAACCTCCGGGCAGGTTACTAGCACAGATACGCGGTATTTT.

This clonotype appeared many times. A much bigger clone sits one base away, suggesting this may be a read error. This chain connects TRBV5-1 to TRBJ2-5; D remains unclear. CDR1 is SGHRS and CDR2 is YFSETQ in the germline V gene. V shed 5 bases and J shed 3 bases, with 5 bases lying between them. The CDR3 spans 11 residues. CDR3 coding DNA: TGCGCCAGCAGTTTCAAAGAGACCCAGTACTTC. It specifies CASSFKETQYF.

With respect to this clonotype: This may arise from a read error, as a much more abundant clone is one base away. The chain combines TRBV10-3 with TRBJ2-3; tentatively, D is TRBD2 (6 bases). The germline V gene has CDR1 ENHRY and CDR2 SYGVKD. CDR3 length equals 17 residues. V gave up 10 bases and J gave up 5 bases, with 28 bases separating them. The chain's CDR3 is CASGEPLQRPGGDTQYF. CDR3 bases: TGTGCCAGCGGTGAACCCCTTCAGCGGCCCGGGGGAGATACGCAGTATTTT.

This clonotype was seen just once. One base away lies a much larger clone, so this may be a sequencing read error. V gene TRBV6-5 combines with J gene TRBJ1-5; D uncertain. The CDR3 consists of 12 residues. V lost 5 bases to trimming and J lost 6 bases, with 8 bases between them. The germline gives CDR1 MNHEY, CDR2 SVGAGI. CDR3 sequence (DNA): TGTGCCAGCAGTAACGAGGCTCAGCCCCAGCATTTT. Translating it yields CASSNEAQPQHF.

This clonotype was seen repeatedly, ten times or more. The V gene is TRBV7-9, the J gene TRBJ1-4; a weak D match, TRBD1 (6 bases). V shed 6 bases and J shed 7 bases, with 21 bases lying between them. CDR3 length equals 16 residues. Germline CDR1 reads SEHNR; CDR2 reads FQNEAQ (reference sequence). The CDR3 sequence is CASRSTGTTVGEKLFF. The CDR3 nucleotides read TGTGCCAGCAGAAGTACCGGGACAACCGTGGGTGAAAAACTGTTTTTT.

In its sample, this clonotype was seen many times. The chain is built from TRBV7-8 and TRBJ1-6; tentatively, D is TRBD1 (5 bases). The CDR3 length is 11 residues. Germline loops: CDR1 SGHVS, CDR2 FQNEAQ. V dropped 4 bases and J dropped 14 bases, with 9 bases sitting between them. This CDR3 is CASSSGGALHF. DNA for the CDR3: TGTGCCAGCAGCTCCGGGGGGGCCCTCCACTTT.

This clonotype was recorded many times. V usage is TRBV12-3 or TRBV12-4 and J usage is TRBJ2-5; D is undetermined. The CDR3 totals 12 residues. V lost 8 bases and J 2 bases, leaving 9 bases between the germline ends. Here the CDR3 reads CASRTAQETQYF. CDR3 in DNA: TGTGCCAGCCGGACCGCTCAAGAGACCCAGTACTTC.

This clonotype showed up many times. V usage is TRBV24-1 and J usage is TRBJ1-2; D call uncertain. Per the germline V gene, CDR1 is KGHDR and CDR2 is SFDVKD. This CDR3 comprises 14 residues. Trimming cost V 4 bases and J 1 base, with 9 bases left between them. In DNA, the CDR3 is TGTGCCACCAGTGACTACGGCCTTAACTATGGCTACACCTTC. Protein sequence: CATSDYGLNYGYTF.

This chain links TRBV10-2 with TRBJ2-7; 7 bases fit TRBD1. Germline CDR1 WSHSY, CDR2 SAAADI. V shed 7 bases and J 5 bases; nucleotides not matched to a gene: 8. CDR3 length equals 13 residues. CDR3 bases: TGCGCCAGCACCCCGGGACAGTTCGACGAGCAGTACTTC. It is translated as CASTPGQFDEQYF.

This clonotype was observed a few times. The V and J genes are TRBV18 and TRBJ2-3, with a tentative D call TRBD1 (8 bases). Between the trimmed V and J ends, which lost 5 bases and 2 bases, there was a span of 14 bases. CDR1 and CDR2 from the germline V gene are KGHSH and LQKENI. The CDR3 totals 15 residues. CDR3: CASSTTGGVTDTQYF. For the CDR3, the DNA is TGTGCCAGCTCAACTACAGGGGGGGTCACAGATACGCAGTATTTT.

The chain combines TRBV9 with TRBJ2-7, with D possibly matching TRBD2 (7 bases). The V gene lost 0 bases and the J gene lost 6 bases, with 13 bases spanning the gap. Germline CDR1 is SGDLS and CDR2 is YYNGEE. This CDR3 is built from 14 residues. The CDR3 sequence is CASSVGGGGAEQYF. DNA of the CDR3: TGTGCCAGCAGCGTAGGAGGTGGGGGGGCCGAGCAGTACTTC.

This clonotype was detected a few times. The chain links TRBV25-1 to TRBJ2-3; TRBD2 agrees at 8 bases. Per the germline V gene, CDR1 is MGHDK and CDR2 is SYGVNS. The CDR3 has 15 residues. Trimming at V came to 8 bases and at J to 0 bases, leaving 7 bases not matched to a gene. CDR3: CASGQASGSTDTQYF. CDR3 DNA sequence: TGTGCCAGCGGTCAGGCTAGCGGGAGCACAGATACGCAGTATTTT.

On this clonotype itself: A much larger clone differs by one base, so this may be a read error. The V call is TRBV2, the J call TRBJ2-7; D remains ambiguous. CDR3 length: 12 amino acids. In germline, CDR1 is SNHLY, CDR2 FYNNEI. Trimming removed 5 bases at V and 3 bases at J, with 8 bases between. Here the CDR3 DNA reads TGTGCCAGCAGTTTTACCGTCTACGAGCAGTACTTC. The encoded protein is CASSFTVYEQYF.

The chain carries TRBV5-1 and TRBJ2-5; D not resolved. The CDR3 is 11 residues long. V lost 0 bases and J lost 7, with 4 bases in between. CDR1 is SGHRS, CDR2 YFSETQ, per germline. CDR3 protein: CASSLEGTQYF. In DNA form, the CDR3 reads TGCGCCAGCAGCTTGGAAGGGACCCAGTACTTC.

V gene TRBV20-1 combines with J gene TRBJ1-2; D is possibly TRBD1 (6 bases). The germline V gene has CDR1 DFQATT and CDR2 SNEGSKA (reference sequence). V shed 6 bases and J shed 3 bases, with 17 bases lying between them. There are 14 residues in the CDR3. This chain's CDR3 is CSAGRTDPDYGYTF. The CDR3 DNA sequence: TGCAGTGCGGGCCGGACAGACCCTGACTATGGCTACACCTTC.

The chain uses TRBV19 and TRBJ2-7; D is uncertain. The CDR3 extends over 11 amino acids. Germline CDR1 LNHDA, CDR2 SQIVND (reference sequence). V lost 5 bases, J lost 6 bases, and 8 bases lay in between. CDR3: CASSGAREQYF. CDR3 nucleotide sequence: TGTGCCAGTAGTGGAGCTCGCGAGCAGTACTTC.

This clonotype was detected many times. J is TRBJ1-5 and V is TRBV7-2, with D uncertain. CDR1 is SGHTA and CDR2 is FQGNSA in the germline V gene. V shed 1 base and J shed 1 base, with 8 bases lying between them. The CDR3 extends over 15 amino acids. CDR3 DNA sequence: TGTGCCAGCAGCTTAGTAGGGCAGAGCAATCAGCCCCAGCATTTT. Encoded protein: CASSLVGQSNQPQHF.

V usage is TRBV9 and J usage is TRBJ2-7; D might be TRBD1 (6 bases). The CDR3 runs 15 residues. Germline CDR1 SGDLS, CDR2 YYNGEE. V lost 0 bases to trimming and J lost 9 bases, with 19 bases between them. The CDR3 protein is CASSVGQGLSTGQYF. CDR3 coding DNA: TGTGCCAGCAGCGTAGGGCAGGGGCTATCTACGGGGCAGTACTTC.

A note on this clonotype: Compared with germline, one end of the junction differs, possibly owing to a read error. The V call is TRBV2, the J call TRBJ2-5; tentatively, D is TRBD1 (6 bases). Germline CDR1 SNHLY, CDR2 FYNNEI. The CDR3 totals 12 residues. The CDR3 nucleotides are TGTGCCAGCACTACAGGGCAGGAGACCCAGCACTTC. This translates into CASTTGQETQHF.

V is TRBV20-1 and J is TRBJ1-1, with no clear D. This CDR3 is 14 amino acids long. The germline CDR1 and CDR2 sequences are DFQATT and SNEGSKA (reference sequence). Deletions cut 3 bases from V and 0 bases from J, with 11 bases between. DNA of the CDR3: TGCAGTGCTAGTTTTCACAGCATGAACACTGAAGCTTTCTTT. It yields the protein CSASFHSMNTEAFF.